The text below deals with one TCR beta chain. V gave up 4 bases and J gave up 8 bases, with 12 bases separating them. The CDR3 has 12 amino acids. Germline values: CDR1 SGHVS, CDR2 FNYEAQ. Using immunoSEQ multiplex PCR, the repertoire was profiled, and TCRdb retains in-frame clones only, with some absent. This sample has about 77,000 clones; around nine tenths occur once, and the top ten carry 5.5% to 6.5%. The data are from a study of OX40 agonist ivuxolimab in advanced cancers. This clonotype was sampled from an adult with an advanced solid tumor such as melanoma, head and neck, liver or kidney cancer. The sequencing here drew on CD4+ or CD8+ T cells sorted from blood, taken in a trial of the OX40 agonist ivuxolimab. The chain couples TRBV7-6 to TRBJ2-7; unclear D gene. The CDR3 region has the DNA TGTGCCAGCAGCTCACATGACGGGCAGCAGTACTTC. Amino acids: CASSSHDGQQYF. Drawing the rest from reference TRBV7-6 and TRBJ2-7, the complete variable domain is GAGVSQSPRYKVTKRGQDVALRCDPISGHVSLYWYRQALGQGPEFLTYFNYEAQQDKSGLPNDRFSAERPEGSISTLTIQRTEQRDSAMYRCASSSHDGQQYFGPGTRLTVT.